The entry that follows covers one TCR beta chain sequence. The data stem from a study of blood T cell repertoires in COVID-19. About the study: Nucleic acid was either cDNA or gDNA, and it came from T cells, B-cell-depleted T cells, or PBMCs.

Germline-derived CDR1 and CDR2 are MDHEN and SYDVKM. This CDR3 is 17 amino acids long. Between the trimmed V and J ends, which lost 2 bases and 4 bases, there was a span of 18 bases. Per the original data handling: How many nucleated cells were present was estimated from reference gene primer amplification. Clones were sequenced by immunoSEQ multiplex PCR, and TCRdb holds only the in-frame ones, with some missing. Clone size and the V and J calls come from that table; the DNA yielded D and trimming. This table has about 49,000 clones, roughly 88% appearing once. The receptor was derived from a human donor in a cohort sampled during active COVID-19. Sequencing was done on a sample of peripheral blood. This sequence joins TRBV28 and TRBJ1-5; possible D gene TRBD1, 6 bases. The CDR3 here is CASSLGVKDSQNQPQHF. The CDR3 region has the DNA TGTGCCAGCAGTTTAGGTGTAAAGGACAGTCAAAATCAGCCCCAGCATTTT.